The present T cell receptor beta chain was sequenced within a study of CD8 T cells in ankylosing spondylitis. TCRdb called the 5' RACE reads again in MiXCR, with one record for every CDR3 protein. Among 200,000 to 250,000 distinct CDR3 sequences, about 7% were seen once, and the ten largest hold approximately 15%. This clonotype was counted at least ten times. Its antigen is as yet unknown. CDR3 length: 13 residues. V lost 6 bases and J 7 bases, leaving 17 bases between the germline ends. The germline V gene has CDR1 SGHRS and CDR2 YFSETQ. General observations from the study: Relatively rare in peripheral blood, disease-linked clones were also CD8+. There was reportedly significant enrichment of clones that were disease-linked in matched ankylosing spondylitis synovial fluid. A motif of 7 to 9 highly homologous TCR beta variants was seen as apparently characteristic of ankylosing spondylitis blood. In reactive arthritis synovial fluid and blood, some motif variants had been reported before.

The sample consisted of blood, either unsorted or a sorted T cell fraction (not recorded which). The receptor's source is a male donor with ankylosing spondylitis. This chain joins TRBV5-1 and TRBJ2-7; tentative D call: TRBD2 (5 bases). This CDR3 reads CASNPGDLKEQYF. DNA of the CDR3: TGCGCCAGCAACCCCGGGGATCTGAAAGAGCAGTACTTC.